This T cell receptor beta chain was sequenced for a study of response to subunit inactivated influenza vaccine. Study results and caveats: The authors proposed limited new T cell recruitment per seasonal influenza vaccination.

This clonotype appeared many times. Its antigen is unidentified. The J segment lost 3 bases and the V segment lost 6 bases, leaving 9 bases of the junction unmatched. The CDR3 sequence is 15 residues long. TCRdb ran MiXCR on the RT-PCR reads and lists one entry per CDR3 protein. Of under 500,000 distinct CDR3 sequences in the sample, approximately 11% were seen once. The material sequenced was PBMCs from blood, taken more than 35 days after vaccination. The clonotype was recovered from a man aged 45-60 years who received an inactivated influenza vaccine. The chain combines TRBV12-3 or TRBV12-4 with TRBJ2-7; TRBD2 aligns across 9 bases. The CDR3: CASSRLGLASYEQYF. The CDR3 bases are TGTGCCAGCAGCCGTCTCGGACTAGCGAGCTACGAGCAGTACTTC.